One sample yielded the 32 T cell receptor beta chains listed below, sequenced in a study of cytomegalovirus exposure and HLA in healthy donors. Primers for the PCR totalled 60 Vbeta and 13 Jbeta. Method: immunoSEQ multiplex PCR; TCRdb's copy keeps in-frame clones and lacks some. The sample contains around 200,000 clones, over 70% of which appear only once. Sample: PBMCs. The receptors shown here come from a man aged 50 or older in good health and CMV-seronegative.

The chain recombines TRBV12-5 with TRBJ2-7; a possible D gene is TRBD1 (5 bases). The ends were cut back, 3 bases at V and 6 bases at J, with 12 bases in the middle. CDR3 length: 13 residues. CDR1 is LGHNT, CDR2 FRNRAP, per germline. The CDR3 bases are TGTGCTAGTGGTTTCAACAATCAGGGCGAGCAGTACTTC. Translation: CASGFNNQGEQYF.

There are a few counts of this clone. The genes are TRBV6-1 and TRBJ2-5; 7 nucleotides match TRBD1. Matching the DNA end better, TRBJ2-7 makes the J call doubtful. CDR3 length: 13 residues. Germline assignment: CDR1 MNHNS and CDR2 SASEGT. As DNA, the CDR3 is TGTGCCAGCAGTTTAACAGGGGCCTACGAGCAGTACTTC. It specifies CASSLTGAYEQYF.

The chain employs TRBV9 and TRBJ1-6, with TRBD1 matching 11 bases. The CDR3 consists of 15 residues. Germline V gene sequence: CDR1 SGDLS, CDR2 YYNGEE. V was pared by 4 bases and J by 9 bases, with 6 bases of the junction left unmatched. The CDR3: CASSTDRGQASPLHF. CDR3 sequence (DNA): TGTGCCAGCAGCACGGACAGGGGGCAGGCTTCACCCCTCCACTTT. Full variable domain (remainder filled in from reference TRBV9 and TRBJ1-6): DSGVTQTPKHLITATGQRVTLRCSPRSGDLSVYWYQQSLDQGLQFLIQYYNGEERAKGNILERFSAQQFPDLHSELNLSSLELGDSALYFCASSTDRGQASPLHFGNGTRLTVT.

The V gene is TRBV11-2, the J gene TRBJ2-2; TRBD2 aligns across 8 bases. This CDR3 spans 17 amino acids. Germline lookup yields CDR1 SGHAT and CDR2 FQNNGV. Trimming at V came to 3 bases and at J to 4 bases, leaving 10 bases not matched to a gene. CDR3: CASSLSSGGPSTGELFF. As DNA, the CDR3 is TGTGCCAGCAGCTTGTCAAGCGGGGGACCGAGCACCGGGGAGCTGTTTTTT.

The chain is built from TRBV6-1 and TRBJ2-7; 10 bases match TRBD1. The germline V gene encodes CDR1 MNHNS and CDR2 SASEGT. The CDR3 is 15 amino acids. V gave up 1 base and J gave up 4 bases; unmatched junction bases: 4. The CDR3 DNA follows: TGTGCCAGCAGTGAAGGACAGGGGGCTTTTTACGAGCAGTACTTC. Its translation: CASSEGQGAFYEQYF.

The chain carries TRBV5-1 and TRBJ2-3, with a possible D match to TRBD2 (6 bases). Germline CDR1 reads SGHRS; CDR2 reads YFSETQ. CDR3 length: 13 residues. Trimming removed 3 bases at V and 2 bases at J, with 7 bases between. The CDR3 nucleotides read TGCGCCAGCAGCTCGGGACTCACAGATACGCAGTATTTT. It translates to CASSSGLTDTQYF.

The chain combines TRBV9 with TRBJ1-1; 7 bases align to TRBD1. Per the germline V gene, CDR1 is SGDLS and CDR2 is YYNGEE. Germline trimming cut 0 bases from V and 1 base from J; bases unmatched to any gene: 6. The CDR3 totals 16 residues. The CDR3 DNA sequence: TGTGCCAGCAGCGTAGGCTTGGCAGGGGGGAACACTGAAGCTTTCTTT. Translated, it gives CASSVGLAGGNTEAFF.

The sample holds one count of this clone. The V and J genes are TRBV7-9 and TRBJ1-2; no definite D call. The V end was cut by 4 bases, the J end by 0 bases, with 12 bases between. CDR1 and CDR2 from the germline V gene are SEHNR and FQNEAQ (reference sequence). The CDR3 runs to 15 residues. The CDR3: CASSSRLLANYGYTF. The CDR3 nucleotides are TGTGCCAGCAGCTCCCGACTGTTAGCTAACTATGGCTACACCTTC. The variable domain in full, completed from reference TRBV7-9 and TRBJ1-2, reads DTGVSQNPRHKITKRGQNVTFRCDPISEHNRLYWYRQTLGQGPEFLTYFQNEAQLEKSRLLSDRFSAERPKGSFSTLEIQRTEQGDSAMYLCASSSRLLANYGYTFGSGTRLTVV.

The V gene is TRBV7-2, the J gene TRBJ1-1, with TRBD1 identical over 7 bases. Trimming cost V 1 base and J 7 bases; bases outside gene matches: 6. Germline V gene sequence: CDR1 SGHTA, CDR2 FQGNSA. The CDR3 totals 14 residues. This chain's CDR3 is CASSLDATGFEAFF. CDR3 in DNA: TGTGCCAGCAGCTTAGATGCGACAGGGTTTGAAGCTTTCTTT. Variable domain in full (rest from reference TRBV7-2 and TRBJ1-1): GAGVSQSPSNKVTEKGKDVELRCDPISGHTALYWYRQSLGQGLEFLIYFQGNSAPDKSGLPSDRFSAERTGGSVSTLTIQRTQQEDSAVYLCASSLDATGFEAFFGQGTRLTVV.

The chain joins TRBV7-9 to TRBJ2-3; 7 bases align to TRBD2. Trimming at V came to 2 bases and at J to 2 bases, leaving 4 bases not matched to a gene. The CDR3 contains 15 residues. In germline, CDR1 is SEHNR, CDR2 FQNEAQ (reference sequence). Written as DNA, the CDR3 is TGTGCCAGCAGCTTACTCGGGAGGTCCACAGATACGCAGTATTTT. As protein: CASSLLGRSTDTQYF.

This clone was detected only once. The chain is built from TRBV5-6 and TRBJ1-2; 8 bases match TRBD1. Looked up from germline, CDR1 is SGHDT and CDR2 is YYEEEE. Germline trimming cut 4 bases from V and 2 bases from J; bases unmatched to any gene: 1. The CDR3 runs 13 residues. CDR3 sequence (DNA): TGTGCCAGCAGCAGGACAGGGAACTATGGCTACACCTTC. Its translation is CASSRTGNYGYTF.

This clone was counted a few times. V is TRBV4-3 and J is TRBJ1-2, with D possibly TRBD1 on 6 matching bases. With 0 bases removed from V and 3 bases from J, the gap between germline ends came to 14 bases. Germline CDR1 is LGHNA and CDR2 is YSLEER. This CDR3 contains 16 residues. The CDR3 loop is CASSQDYQGMDYGYTF. In DNA form, the CDR3 reads TGCGCCAGCAGCCAAGATTATCAGGGGATGGACTATGGCTACACCTTC.

The chain is built from TRBV2 and TRBJ1-6; D gene ambiguous. Germline values: CDR1 SNHLY, CDR2 FYNNEI. The CDR3 runs 15 residues. The V end lost 6 bases, the J end lost 0 bases, and 9 bases lay between the germline ends. The CDR3 protein is CASRIISSYNSPLHF. The CDR3 DNA is TGTGCCAGCAGAATCATTAGCTCCTATAATTCACCCCTCCACTTT.

The chain uses TRBV4-1 and TRBJ2-7; maybe TRBD2 (5 bases). Trimming took 2 bases from V and 4 from J, leaving 15 bases between them. The germline CDR1 and CDR2 sequences are MGHRA and YSYEKL. The length of the CDR3 is 15 residues. The CDR3 spells CASSQTHPTGYEQYF. CDR3 DNA sequence: TGCGCCAGCAGCCAAACCCACCCCACGGGATACGAGCAGTACTTC.

This chain uses TRBV7-9 with TRBJ1-1, with D unresolved. The CDR3 has 13 amino acids. Germline assignment: CDR1 SEHNR and CDR2 FQNEAQ (reference sequence). With 5 bases removed from V and 5 bases from J, the gap between germline ends came to 12 bases. The CDR3 bases are TGTGCCAGCAGCGGGCAGCCCAAGACTGAAGCTTTCTTT. Residues: CASSGQPKTEAFF.

The J gene is TRBJ2-5, the V gene TRBV19; TRBD2 is a possible D gene (5 bases). This CDR3 spans 14 amino acids. V dropped 8 bases and J dropped 0 bases, with 13 bases sitting between them. Per germline, CDR1 LNHDA and CDR2 SQIVND (reference sequence). This CDR3 is CASGSDGNQETQYF. The CDR3 nucleotides read TGTGCCAGTGGTTCGGACGGGAACCAAGAGACCCAGTACTTC.

This clone was picked up a small number of times. A junction boundary mismatches the germline segment, possibly from a read error. This sequence joins TRBV7-9 and TRBJ2-2; TRBD2 is a possible D gene (7 bases). The germline gives CDR1 SEHNR, CDR2 FQNEAQ (reference sequence). CDR3 size: 17 residues. The CDR3 DNA is TGTTCCAGCACCGCAACCCCAACAGGGCGGGGGCCCGGGGAGCTGTTTTTT. Protein: CSSTATPTGRGPGELFF. The full variable domain, in which reference TRBV7-9 and TRBJ2-2 provide the parts outside the CDR3, is DTGVSQNPRHKITKRGQNVTFRCDPISEHNRLYWYRQTLGQGPEFLTYFQNEAQLEKSRLLSDRFSAERPKGSFSTLEIQRTEQGDSAMYLCSSTATPTGRGPGELFFGEGSRLTVL.

CDR3 residues: CAWSGRAFSEAFF. In DNA form, the CDR3 reads TGTGCCTGGAGTGGCAGGGCATTTTCTGAAGCTTTCTTT. The chain joins TRBV30 to TRBJ1-1; possibly TRBD1 for D (5 bases). The CDR3 has 13 residues. Germline CDR1 reads GTSNPN; CDR2 reads SVGIG (reference sequence). V was trimmed by 1 base and J by 6 bases, leaving 12 bases between them.

The chain employs TRBV30 and TRBJ1-1, with TRBD1 matching 8 bases. V trimming: 4 bases; J trimming: 1 base; junction bases outside the gene matches: 5. This CDR3 is 14 amino acids long. Germline V gene lookup returns CDR1 GTSNPN and CDR2 SVGIG (reference sequence). In DNA, the CDR3 is TGTGCCTGGAACCCCGACAGGGGGAACACTGAAGCTTTCTTT. Translation gives CAWNPDRGNTEAFF.

This chain uses TRBV7-6 with TRBJ1-2; TRBD1 might be the D (5 bases). Trimming took off 3 bases at V and 7 bases at J, with 12 bases between the two ends. This CDR3 comprises 13 residues. Germline CDR1 is SGHVS and CDR2 is FNYEAQ. The CDR3 reads CASSFPGGFGYTF. The CDR3 nucleotides read TGTGCCAGCAGCTTCCCCGGGGGGTTTGGCTACACCTTC.

This chain uses TRBV6-1 with TRBJ2-2; 7 bases align to TRBD2. Germline values: CDR1 MNHNS, CDR2 SASEGT. The CDR3 contains 15 residues. V trimming: 3 bases; J trimming: 4 bases; junction bases outside the gene matches: 5. The CDR3 region is CASSDGLGVTGELFF. CDR3 DNA: TGTGCCAGCAGTGATGGACTAGGAGTCACCGGGGAGCTGTTTTTT.

Concerning this clone itself: One junction end disagrees with the germline gene, perhaps due to a read error. The chain has TRBV7-9 and TRBJ1-5; D not resolved. The CDR3 runs to 15 residues. Germline CDR1 and CDR2: SEHNR and FQNEAQ (reference sequence). Here the CDR3 reads CSSSYNGESNQPQHF. CDR3 sequence (DNA): TGTTCCAGCAGTTATAATGGGGAGAGCAATCAGCCCCAGCATTTT.

This clone has just a few counts. The chain joins TRBV2 to TRBJ2-3, with 13 bases fitting TRBD2. Germline values: CDR1 SNHLY, CDR2 FYNNEI. The trim removed 2 bases at V and 8 bases at J, leaving 7 bases unmatched. The CDR3 covers 16 residues. CDR3 coding DNA: TGTGCCAGCAGTGAAATGGGACTAGCGGGGACGCGTACGCAGTATTTT. As protein: CASSEMGLAGTRTQYF.

This chain links TRBV19 with TRBJ2-2; perhaps TRBD2 as D (6 bases). The length of the CDR3 is 13 residues. Trimming removed 3 bases at V and 8 bases at J, with 10 bases between. Germline CDR1 is LNHDA and CDR2 is SQIVND (reference sequence). The DNA of the CDR3 is TGTGCCAGTAGTATGGGCGGGATTGGGGAGCTGTTTTTT. Its protein product is CASSMGGIGELFF.

V and J are TRBV7-2 and TRBJ1-2; D ambiguous. V dropped 5 bases and J dropped 8 bases, with 21 bases sitting between them. CDR1 is SGHTA, CDR2 FQGNSA, per germline. The CDR3 extends over 15 amino acids. The CDR3 DNA reads TGTGCCAGCAGCCCCGCGGAAGTGCGGGTTCGGGGCTACACCTTC. Translation: CASSPAEVRVRGYTF.

The genes are TRBV6-1 and TRBJ2-1; 13 bases agree with TRBD2. Germline CDR1 reads MNHNS; CDR2 reads SASEGT. This CDR3 spans 15 amino acids. The V and J ends lost 6 bases and 5 bases, in that order; junction bases with no gene match: 4. Here the CDR3 reads CASSRTSGGHNEQFF. CDR3 DNA: TGTGCCAGCAGCCGGACTAGCGGGGGTCACAATGAGCAGTTCTTC.

The chain is built from TRBV6-5 and TRBJ2-5, with D perhaps matching TRBD2 (6 bases). V was shortened by 0 bases and J by 5 bases, with 16 bases between the two germline ends. The CDR3 totals 16 residues. Germline CDR1 reads MNHEY; CDR2 reads SVGAGI. In DNA form, the CDR3 reads TGTGCCAGCAGTTACTCGTGGGGACCCGCGGGGGAGACCCAGTACTTC. Translation gives CASSYSWGPAGETQYF.

This clone was counted only a few times. This chain joins TRBV30 and TRBJ2-5, with D possibly being TRBD2 (6 bases). Germline V gives CDR1 GTSNPN, CDR2 SVGIG (reference sequence). CDR3 length equals 13 residues. With 5 bases removed from V and 9 bases from J, the gap between germline ends came to 19 bases. The DNA of the CDR3 is TGTGCCTGGGATCCGCGGGACGGCCGGTCCCAGTACTTC. Amino acid sequence: CAWDPRDGRSQYF.

This chain connects TRBV10-3 to TRBJ2-7; TRBD1 agrees at 9 bases. CDR1 is ENHRY, CDR2 SYGVKD, per germline. The J segment lost 4 bases and the V segment lost 7 bases, leaving 8 bases of the junction unmatched. CDR3 length equals 14 residues. The CDR3 protein is CAITTGQGIYEQYF. In DNA, the CDR3 is TGTGCCATCACGACTGGACAGGGGATTTACGAGCAGTACTTC.

V gene TRBV13 combines with J gene TRBJ2-3; TRBD2 matches at 8 bases. The J segment lost 4 bases and the V segment lost 7 bases, leaving 10 bases of the junction unmatched. The V gene's germline CDR1 is PRHDT and CDR2 FYEKMQ (reference sequence). This CDR3 region has 15 residues. The CDR3 bases are TGTGCCAGCAATGTGGTAGCGGGGAGAGCAGATACGCAGTATTTT. Amino acid sequence: CASNVVAGRADTQYF.

The J gene is TRBJ1-6, the V gene TRBV5-6, with D unresolved. Per germline, CDR1 SGHDT and CDR2 YYEEEE. V lost 0 bases and J lost 0, with 13 bases in between. The CDR3 contains 18 residues. CDR3: CASSLEGRISSYNSPLHF. For the CDR3, the DNA is TGTGCCAGCAGCTTGGAAGGGAGGATAAGCTCCTATAATTCACCCCTCCACTTT. The full variable domain, in which reference TRBV5-6 and TRBJ1-6 provide the parts outside the CDR3, is DAGVTQSPTHLIKTRGQQVTLRCSPKSGHDTVSWYQQALGQGPQFIFQYYEEEERQRGNFPDRFSGHQFPNYSSELNVNALLLGDSALYLCASSLEGRISSYNSPLHFGNGTRLTVT.

This clone has a handful of counts. V is TRBV6-1 and J is TRBJ1-2, with D unclear. CDR3 length: 15 amino acids. The germline CDR1 and CDR2 sequences are MNHNS and SASEGT. The V end lost 4 bases, the J end lost 1 base, and 13 bases lay between the germline ends. The CDR3, as DNA: TGTGCCAGCAGTGGCGGGTACAACCGTAACTATGGCTACACCTTC. The encoded protein is CASSGGYNRNYGYTF.